The sequence of this T cell receptor (beta chain) was determined in a study of blood T cells in healthy people across ages. Next came a second PCR, run for about 7 to 11 cycles, which used a sample-barcoded 5' primer along with a J-beta primer mix. MiXCR, run by TCRdb on the 5' RACE reads, gives a single entry per CDR3 protein. The sample has some 1.7 million distinct CDR3 sequences; 28% are singletons. The specimen was blood. The origin of this receptor is a woman in her twenties or thirties in good health.

CDR3 DNA sequence: TGTGCCAGCAGCGCCCGGACAAGCCGAGATGAAAAACTGTTTTTT. It encodes CASSARTSRDEKLFF. The rearrangement links TRBV7-3 to TRBJ1-4; perhaps TRBD1 as D (5 bases). The CDR3 covers 15 residues. V was pared by 5 bases and J by 6 bases, with 16 bases between. CDR1 SGHTA and CDR2 FQGTGA come from the germline V gene.